This T cell receptor beta chain was sequenced in a study of Ad26.COV2.S vaccination and SARS-CoV-2 variants. Study context: The COV1001 Ad26.COV2.S trial arm included the donor. Intramuscularly, Ad26.COV2.S was given either once or twice, 56 days apart.

CDR3 length equals 16 residues. Germline V lookup: CDR1 LGHDT, CDR2 YNNKEL (reference sequence). V lost 4 bases to trimming and J lost 0 bases, with 15 bases between them. Some clones are missing from TCRdb's copy, which holds only in-frame ones; the method was immunoSEQ multiplex PCR. The top ten clones hold roughly 3.1% of a sample with hundreds of thousands of clones, around 87% of them seen once. The treatment was: about 20 received Ad26.COV2.S at low or high dose, single or two shots; about five received placebo; per-sample allocation not given. After the first vaccine or placebo injection, samples were drawn on day 63. A Boston adult aged 18-55 years was the donor.

This clonotype was obtained from a person between 18 and 60 years old who received the Ad26.COV2.S COVID-19 vaccine or a placebo. The sample here was peripheral blood, taken in a trial of Ad26.COV2.S vaccine versus placebo. The V gene is TRBV3-1 (or the pseudogene TRBV3-2), the J gene TRBJ2-5; the D is unclear. The CDR3 here is CASSLAMGLYQETQYF. The CDR3 DNA is TGTGCCAGCAGCCTAGCTATGGGCCTTTACCAAGAGACCCAGTACTTC.